By sample share, the clone carrying this TCR beta chain is large. These data are taken from a study of metastatic and nonmetastatic thyroid tumors. TCRdb re-clonotyped the PCR reads via MiXCR. Of about 18,000 clones listed, about a third are singletons. None of the patients had undergone any treatment ahead of thyroid surgery. The receptor's source is a female donor with papillary thyroid cancer or a benign thyroid nodule (not recorded which). Some clones in this sample may be carry-over from other donors' samples. Sequencing used tumor tissue.

Here the CDR3 DNA reads TGTGCCAGCAGGGGACCATGGGAACTGTTTTTT. It codes for CASRGPWELFF. The rearrangement links TRBV3-1 to TRBJ1-4, with D possibly TRBD1 on 5 matching bases. The CDR3 consists of 11 residues. The germline V gene has CDR1 LGHDT and CDR2 YNNKEL (reference sequence). Trimming took off 6 bases at V and 12 bases at J, with 11 bases between the two ends.